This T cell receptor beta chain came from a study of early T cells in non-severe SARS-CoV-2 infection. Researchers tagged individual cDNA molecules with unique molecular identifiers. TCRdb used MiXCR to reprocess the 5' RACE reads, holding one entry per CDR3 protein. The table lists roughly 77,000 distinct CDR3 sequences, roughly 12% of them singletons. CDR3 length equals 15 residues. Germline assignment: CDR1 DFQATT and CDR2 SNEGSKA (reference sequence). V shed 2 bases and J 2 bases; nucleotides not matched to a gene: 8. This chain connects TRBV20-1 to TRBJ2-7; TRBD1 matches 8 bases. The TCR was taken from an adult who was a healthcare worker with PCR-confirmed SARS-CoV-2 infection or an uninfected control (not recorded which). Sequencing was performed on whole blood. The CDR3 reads CSARPRQGLPYEQYF. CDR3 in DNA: TGCAGTGCTAGACCCAGACAGGGGCTACCCTACGAGCAGTACTTC.